The T cell receptor beta chain described here comes from a study of Graves' ophthalmopathy and Graves' hyperthyroidism. For repertoire sequencing, the TCR beta CDR3 regions were amplified from RNA transcripts. RT-PCR in the first round used HTBI primers; a second-round multiplex PCR followed. TCRdb independently ran MiXCR on the multiplex PCR reads; one entry per CDR3 protein. Among roughly 700,000 distinct CDR3 sequences listed, roughly 40% were seen once. Study findings and constraints: The model achieved about 70% sensitivity and around 72% specificity for ophthalmopathy progression.

Germline V gene sequence: CDR1 SGHDT, CDR2 YYEEEE. The CDR3 sequence is 12 residues long. Trimming shortened V by 2 bases and J by 9 bases, and 11 bases separated the two germline ends. PBMCs were isolated by Ficoll-Paque density gradient centrifugation, using around 10 ml of fresh peripheral blood as the starting material. The table lists this clonotype with a few counts. Antigen unknown. The TCR sequence derives from an adult man with Graves' ophthalmopathy. Source material: peripheral blood. V gene TRBV5-6 combines with J gene TRBJ1-1, with D possibly TRBD1 on 5 matching bases. Written as DNA, the CDR3 is TGTGCCAGCAGCTTTCCCCAGGGCCAAGCTTTCTTT. Its translation: CASSFPQGQAFF. The whole variable domain, remainder taken from reference TRBV5-6 and TRBJ1-1, is DAGVTQSPTHLIKTRGQQVTLRCSPKSGHDTVSWYQQALGQGPQFIFQYYEEEERQRGNFPDRFSGHQFPNYSSELNVNALLLGDSALYLCASSFPQGQAFFGQGTRLTVV.